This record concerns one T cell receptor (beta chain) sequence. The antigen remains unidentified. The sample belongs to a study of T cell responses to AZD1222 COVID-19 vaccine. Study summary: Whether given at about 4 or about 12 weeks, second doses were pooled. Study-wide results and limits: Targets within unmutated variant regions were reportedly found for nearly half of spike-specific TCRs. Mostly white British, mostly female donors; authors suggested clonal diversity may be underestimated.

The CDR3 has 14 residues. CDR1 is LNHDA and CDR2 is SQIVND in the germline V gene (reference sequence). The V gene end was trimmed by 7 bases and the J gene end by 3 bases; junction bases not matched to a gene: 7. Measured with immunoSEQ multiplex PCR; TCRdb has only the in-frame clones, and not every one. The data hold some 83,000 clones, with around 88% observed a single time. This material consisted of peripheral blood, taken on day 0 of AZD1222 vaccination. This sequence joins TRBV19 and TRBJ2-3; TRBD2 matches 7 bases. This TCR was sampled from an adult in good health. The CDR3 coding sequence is TGTGCCAGTAAAGTCGGGGGGAGAACAGATACGCAGTATTTT. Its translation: CASKVGGRTDTQYF.